This record looks at one T cell receptor (beta chain) sequence and its context. Self-reported history from a screening survey and questionnaire set each donor's cohort. Profiled with immunoSEQ multiplex PCR; TCRdb holds only in-frame clones, not every one. The sample holds 150,000 to 200,000 clones, 82% seen once. The sample is drawn from a study of blood T cell repertoires in COVID-19. On the study more broadly: Spain, Italy and the United States supplied samples that represented acute and convalescent COVID-19. T cells, B-cell-depleted T cells, or PBMCs provided the cDNA or gDNA that served as material.

The length of the CDR3 is 15 residues. Per the germline V gene, CDR1 is LGHNT and CDR2 is FRNRAP. Unmatched junction bases numbered 9, after V lost 4 bases and J lost 8 bases. The source of this sequence is a woman between 55 and 75 years old with acute COVID-19. What was sequenced was PBMCs or T cells enriched from blood (not recorded which). The genes are TRBV12-5 and TRBJ2-1; the match to TRBD1 covers 9 bases. The CDR3 nucleotides are TGTGCTAGTGGTTCGGGACAGGGTACGGGCTATGAGCAGTTCTTC. This translates into CASGSGQGTGYEQFF.